The rows below give T cell receptor beta chains drawn from one sample of a study of cytotoxic CD8 clonotypes in ibrutinib-treated CLL. Here immunoSEQ multiplex PCR was the method, and the copy in TCRdb shows in-frame clones only, minus some. The table has tens of thousands of clones, approximately 87% seen once; the top ten hold around 21%. Sequencing was performed on PBMCs, taken after 24 months of ibrutinib treatment. The receptors shown here come from a human donor with chronic lymphocytic leukemia. Each CDR3 is given with its conserved first and last residue. D genes are given only for firm matches. Not every row has a clone size; where given, it reads once, few, many or a size class.

V gene	D gene	J gene	CDR3 length	clone size	CDR3 protein	CDR3 DNA
TRBV6-6	TRBD2	TRBJ2-7	15	few	CASRTSSGRSWEQYF	TGTGCCAGCAGAACTTCTAGCGGGAGATCTTGGGAGCAGTACTTC
TRBV7-2	.	TRBJ2-5	14	.	CASSSSRAQETQYF	TGTGCCAGCAGCTCTAGTAGAGCCCAAGAGACCCAGTACTTC
TRBV6-5	TRBD1	TRBJ2-3	15	.	CASAKGTASTDTQYF	TGTGCCAGCGCAAAGGGGACAGCTAGCACAGATACGCAGTATTTT
TRBV11-2	.	TRBJ2-1	15	large	CASSLVGGIRNEQFF	TGTGCCAGCAGCTTAGTCGGGGGCATTAGGAATGAGCAGTTCTTC
TRBV15	.	TRBJ2-7	15	.	CATSRGGDLSYEQYF	TGTGCCACCAGCAGAGGGGGGGACCTAAGCTACGAGCAGTACTTC
TRBV11-1	.	TRBJ2-5	15	.	CASSLPHYPPRFQYF	TGTGCCAGCAGCTTACCCCACTATCCCCCAAGATTCCAGTACTTC
TRBV18	.	TRBJ2-2	16	few	CASSPRPQIYTGELFF	TGTGCCAGCTCACCACGGCCCCAGATTTACACCGGGGAGCTGTTTTTT
TRBV11-2	.	TRBJ1-2	13	.	CASSLIPEAGYTF	TGTGCCAGCAGCTTGATCCCTGAGGCTGGCTACACCTTC
TRBV18	.	TRBJ1-5	15	few	CASSPGLAGNQPQHF	TGTGCCAGCTCACCCGGACTCGCGGGGAATCAGCCCCAGCATTTT
TRBV7-2	.	TRBJ2-6	17	.	CASSLDRRSPGANVLTF	TGTGCCAGCAGCCTCGATCGCCGGAGCCCTGGGGCCAACGTCCTGACTTTC
TRBV18	TRBD2	TRBJ2-1	13	once	CASSPTSANEQFF	TGTGCCAGCTCACCAACTAGCGCAAATGAGCAGTTCTTC
TRBV6-5	.	TRBJ2-2	13	once	CASSAGGTGELFF	TGTGCCAGCAGTGCAGGGGGGACCGGGGAGCTGTTTTTT
TRBV6-5	.	TRBJ2-6	16	.	CASSYSRASGANVLTF	TGTGCCAGCAGTTACTCCCGGGCCTCTGGGGCCAACGTCCTGACTTTC
TRBV10-3	.	TRBJ2-1	13	.	CAIGLTSFDEQFF	TGTGCCATCGGCTTGACTAGTTTCGATGAGCAGTTCTTC
TRBV30	.	TRBJ2-2	15	.	CAWSVGRLVSGELFF	TGTGCCTGGAGTGTAGGAAGGCTAGTGTCCGGGGAGCTGTTTTTT
TRBV6-1	.	TRBJ1-5	13	.	CASSEGTHQPQHF	TGTGCCAGCAGTGAGGGCACCCATCAGCCCCAGCATTTT
TRBV6-5	.	TRBJ2-3	15	.	CASSQGFPSTDTQYF	TGTGCCAGCAGTCAGGGATTTCCTAGCACAGATACGCAGTATTTT
TRBV1	.	TRBJ1-5	16	.	CTSSRSPRVSNQPQHF	TGCACCAGCAGCCGGTCGCCAAGAGTTAGCAATCAGCCCCAGCATTTT
TRBV7-3	.	TRBJ2-6	14	.	CASSLSSGANVLTF	TGTGCCAGCAGCTTATCGTCTGGGGCCAACGTCCTGACTTTC
TRBV2	TRBD1	TRBJ1-4	15	.	CASSDARGGNEKLFF	TGTGCCAGCAGTGATGCCAGGGGGGGGAATGAAAAACTGTTTTTT
TRBV5-6	.	TRBJ2-1	13	.	CASSFTGEDEQFF	TGTGCCAGCAGCTTCACAGGGGAGGATGAGCAGTTCTTC
TRBV28	.	TRBJ2-3	14	.	CASLELAGTDTQYF	TGTGCCAGCCTGGAGCTTGCCGGCACAGATACGCAGTATTTT
TRBV4-1	.	TRBJ2-1	17	.	CASSQPRRGSSYNEQFF	TGCGCCAGCAGCCAACCTAGGAGGGGGAGCTCCTACAATGAGCAGTTCTTC
TRBV5-1	.	TRBJ1-3	16	few	CASSWEPQGTQNTIYF	TGCGCCAGCAGCTGGGAGCCCCAGGGTACCCAAAACACCATATATTTT
TRBV11-2	.	TRBJ2-7	14	.	CASSLGSVTYEQYF	TGTGCCAGCAGCTTAGGTAGCGTAACCTACGAGCAGTACTTC
TRBV5-6	TRBD2	TRBJ2-3	16	once	CASSSRLAGVPDTQYF	TGTGCCAGCAGCTCGAGACTAGCGGGAGTGCCGGATACGCAGTATTTT